The sequence of this T cell receptor beta chain was determined in a study of shared clonotypes between healthy human individuals. The naive CD8 subset, CD45RO-negative cells positively selected for CCR7, excluded terminally differentiated effector memory CD45RA+ cells. The ends lost 3 bases at V and 4 bases at J; junction bases unmatched: 9. The CDR3 has 15 residues. The germline V gene has CDR1 MNHEY and CDR2 SMNVEV (reference sequence). The table came from immunoSEQ multiplex PCR; TCRdb's copy has only in-frame clones and leaves some out. The data show about 2 million clones, about 94% seen once. The sequenced material came from naive CD8+ T cells sorted from blood. The receptor was isolated from a man younger than 30 in good health. The chain has TRBV27 and TRBJ2-7; TRBD1 matches at 7 bases. CDR3 protein: CASSFSRGPLYEQYF. CDR3 in DNA: TGTGCCAGCAGTTTCTCAAGGGGGCCATTGTACGAGCAGTACTTC.